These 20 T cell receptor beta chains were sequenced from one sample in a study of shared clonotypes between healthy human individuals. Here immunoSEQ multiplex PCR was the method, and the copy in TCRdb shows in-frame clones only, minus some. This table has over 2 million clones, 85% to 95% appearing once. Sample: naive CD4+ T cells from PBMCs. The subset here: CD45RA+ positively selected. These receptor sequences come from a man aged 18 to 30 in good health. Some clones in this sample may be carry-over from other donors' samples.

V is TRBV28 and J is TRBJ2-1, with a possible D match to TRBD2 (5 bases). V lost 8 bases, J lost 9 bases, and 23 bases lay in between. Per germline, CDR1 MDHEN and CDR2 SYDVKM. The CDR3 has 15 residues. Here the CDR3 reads CASRKLSGPFSEQFF. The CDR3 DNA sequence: TGTGCCAGCCGAAAACTAAGCGGACCCTTTTCTGAGCAGTTCTTC.

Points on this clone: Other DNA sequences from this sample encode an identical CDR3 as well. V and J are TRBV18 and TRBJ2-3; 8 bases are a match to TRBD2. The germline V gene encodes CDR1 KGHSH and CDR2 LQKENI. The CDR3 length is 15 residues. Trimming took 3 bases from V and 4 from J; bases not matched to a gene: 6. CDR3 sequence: CASSPGLAGPDTQYF. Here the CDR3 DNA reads TGTGCCAGCTCACCCGGACTAGCTGGGCCAGATACGCAGTATTTT.

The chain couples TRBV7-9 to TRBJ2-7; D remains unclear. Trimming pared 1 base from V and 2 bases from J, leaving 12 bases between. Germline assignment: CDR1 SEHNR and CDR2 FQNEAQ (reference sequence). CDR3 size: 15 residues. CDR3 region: CASSLEQSRTYEQYF. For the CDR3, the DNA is TGTGCCAGCAGCTTAGAGCAGTCCCGAACCTACGAGCAGTACTTC.

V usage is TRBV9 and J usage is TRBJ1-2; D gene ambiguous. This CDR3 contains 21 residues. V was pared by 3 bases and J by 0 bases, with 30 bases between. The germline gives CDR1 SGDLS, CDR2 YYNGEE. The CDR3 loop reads CASSARPDRVWSHLANYGYTF. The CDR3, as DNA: TGTGCCAGCAGCGCCCGCCCAGACCGGGTGTGGTCCCACTTAGCTAACTATGGCTACACCTTC.

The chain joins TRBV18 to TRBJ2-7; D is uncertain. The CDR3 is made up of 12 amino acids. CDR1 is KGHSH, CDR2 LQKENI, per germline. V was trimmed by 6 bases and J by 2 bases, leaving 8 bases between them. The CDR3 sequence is CASSDRPYEQYF. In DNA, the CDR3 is TGTGCCAGCTCCGATCGCCCCTACGAGCAGTACTTC.

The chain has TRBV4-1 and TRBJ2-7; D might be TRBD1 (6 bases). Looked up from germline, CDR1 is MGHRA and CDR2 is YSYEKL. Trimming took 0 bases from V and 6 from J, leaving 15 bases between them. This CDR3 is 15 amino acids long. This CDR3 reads CASSQDKGVVGEQYF. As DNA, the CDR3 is TGCGCCAGCAGCCAAGATAAGGGGGTGGTCGGCGAGCAGTACTTC.

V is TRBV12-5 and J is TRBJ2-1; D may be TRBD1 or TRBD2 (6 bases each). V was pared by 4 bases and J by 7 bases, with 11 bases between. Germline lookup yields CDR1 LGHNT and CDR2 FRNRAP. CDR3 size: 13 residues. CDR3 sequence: CASGSPGANEQFF. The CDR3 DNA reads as TGTGCTAGTGGTTCACCGGGGGCAAATGAGCAGTTCTTC. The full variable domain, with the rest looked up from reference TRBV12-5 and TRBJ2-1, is DARVTQTPRHKVTEMGQEVTMRCQPILGHNTVFWYRQTMMQGLELLAYFRNRAPLDDSGMPKDRFSAEMPDATLATLKIQPSEPRDSAVYFCASGSPGANEQFFGPGTRLTVL.

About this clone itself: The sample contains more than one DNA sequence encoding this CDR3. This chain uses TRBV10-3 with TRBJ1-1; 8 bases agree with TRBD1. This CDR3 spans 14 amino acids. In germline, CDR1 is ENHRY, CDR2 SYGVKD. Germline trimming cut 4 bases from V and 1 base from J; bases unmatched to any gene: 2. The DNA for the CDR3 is TGTGCCATCAGTGGAGGACAGGGGAACACTGAAGCTTTCTTT. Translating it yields CAISGGQGNTEAFF.

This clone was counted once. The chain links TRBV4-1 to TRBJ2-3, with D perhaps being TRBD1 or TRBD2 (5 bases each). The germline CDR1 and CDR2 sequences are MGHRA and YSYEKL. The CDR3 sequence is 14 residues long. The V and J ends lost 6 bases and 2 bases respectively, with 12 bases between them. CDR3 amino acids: CASRSPGTTDTQYF. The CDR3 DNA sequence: TGCGCCAGCAGGTCCCCGGGGACCACAGATACGCAGTATTTT.

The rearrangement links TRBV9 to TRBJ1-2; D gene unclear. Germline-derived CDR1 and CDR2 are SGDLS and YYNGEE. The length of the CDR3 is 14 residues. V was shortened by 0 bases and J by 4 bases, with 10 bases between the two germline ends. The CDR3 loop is CASSVVDTTYGYTF. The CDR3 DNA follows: TGTGCCAGCAGCGTAGTCGACACCACCTATGGCTACACCTTC.

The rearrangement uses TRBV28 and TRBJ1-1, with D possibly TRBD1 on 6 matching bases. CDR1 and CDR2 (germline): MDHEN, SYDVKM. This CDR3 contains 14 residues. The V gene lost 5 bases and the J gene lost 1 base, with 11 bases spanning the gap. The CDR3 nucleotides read TGTGCCAGCAGTACCCAGACAGGGAACACTGAAGCTTTCTTT. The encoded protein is CASSTQTGNTEAFF.

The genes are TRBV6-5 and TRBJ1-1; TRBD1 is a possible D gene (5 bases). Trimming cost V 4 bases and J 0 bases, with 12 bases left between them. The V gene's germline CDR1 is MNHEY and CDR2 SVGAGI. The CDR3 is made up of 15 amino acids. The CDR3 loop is CASSLTRAMNTEAFF. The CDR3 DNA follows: TGTGCCAGCAGTTTGACCAGGGCCATGAACACTGAAGCTTTCTTT.

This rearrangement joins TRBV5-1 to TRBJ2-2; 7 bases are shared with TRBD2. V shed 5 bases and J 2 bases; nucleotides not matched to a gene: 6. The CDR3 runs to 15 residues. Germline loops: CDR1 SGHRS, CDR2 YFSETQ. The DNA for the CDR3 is TGCGCCAGCAGACCCCTAGCGGAAAACACCGGGGAGCTGTTTTTT. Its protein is CASRPLAENTGELFF.

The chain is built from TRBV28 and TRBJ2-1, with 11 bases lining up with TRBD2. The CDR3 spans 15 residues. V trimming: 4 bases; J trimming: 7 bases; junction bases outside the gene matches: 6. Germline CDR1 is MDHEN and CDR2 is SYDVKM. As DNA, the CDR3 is TGTGCCAGCAGTTCGACTAGCGGGATAAGAAATGAGCAGTTCTTC. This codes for CASSSTSGIRNEQFF.

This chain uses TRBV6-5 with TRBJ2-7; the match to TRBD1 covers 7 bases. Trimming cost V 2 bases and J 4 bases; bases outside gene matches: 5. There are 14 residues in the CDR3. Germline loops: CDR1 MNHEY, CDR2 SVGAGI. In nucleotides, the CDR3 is TGTGCCAGCAGTTACCGGCAGGGGGTATACGAGCAGTACTTC. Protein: CASSYRQGVYEQYF.

CDR3 DNA sequence: TGTGCCAGCAGCCGCTGGACTAGCGACAACGAGCAGTACTTC. Translated, it gives CASSRWTSDNEQYF. The chain recombines TRBV5-4 with TRBJ2-7; 9 nucleotides agree with TRBD2. V lost 4 bases, J lost 5 bases, and 7 bases stayed unmatched. CDR3 length equals 14 residues. In germline, CDR1 is SGHNT, CDR2 YYREEE (reference sequence).

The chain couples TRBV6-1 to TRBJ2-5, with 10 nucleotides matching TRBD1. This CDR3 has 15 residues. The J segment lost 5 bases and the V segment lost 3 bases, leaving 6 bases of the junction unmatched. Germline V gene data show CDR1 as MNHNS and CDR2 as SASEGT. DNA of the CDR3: TGTGCCAGCAGTGAGGGGACAGGGGTTCGCGAGACCCAGTACTTC. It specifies CASSEGTGVRETQYF.

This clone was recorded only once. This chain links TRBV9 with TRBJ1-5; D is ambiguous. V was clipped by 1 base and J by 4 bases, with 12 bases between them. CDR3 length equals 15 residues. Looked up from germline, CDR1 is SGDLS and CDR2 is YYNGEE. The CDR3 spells CASSVSPSLNQPQHF. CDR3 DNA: TGTGCCAGCAGCGTAAGTCCCAGCCTAAATCAGCCCCAGCATTTT.

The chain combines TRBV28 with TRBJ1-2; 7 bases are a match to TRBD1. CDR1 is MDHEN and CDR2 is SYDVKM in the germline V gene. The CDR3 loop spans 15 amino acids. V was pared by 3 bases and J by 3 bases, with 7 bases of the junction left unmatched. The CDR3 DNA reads TGTGCCAGCAGTTTGATAGGGGGCGCCTACTATGGCTACACCTTC. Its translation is CASSLIGGAYYGYTF.

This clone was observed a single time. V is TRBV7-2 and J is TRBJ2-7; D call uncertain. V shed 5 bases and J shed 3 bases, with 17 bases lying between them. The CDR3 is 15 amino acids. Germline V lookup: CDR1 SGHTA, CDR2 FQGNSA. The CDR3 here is CASSLRVTLVYEQYF. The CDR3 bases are TGTGCCAGCAGCCTCCGGGTGACGTTAGTCTACGAGCAGTACTTC.